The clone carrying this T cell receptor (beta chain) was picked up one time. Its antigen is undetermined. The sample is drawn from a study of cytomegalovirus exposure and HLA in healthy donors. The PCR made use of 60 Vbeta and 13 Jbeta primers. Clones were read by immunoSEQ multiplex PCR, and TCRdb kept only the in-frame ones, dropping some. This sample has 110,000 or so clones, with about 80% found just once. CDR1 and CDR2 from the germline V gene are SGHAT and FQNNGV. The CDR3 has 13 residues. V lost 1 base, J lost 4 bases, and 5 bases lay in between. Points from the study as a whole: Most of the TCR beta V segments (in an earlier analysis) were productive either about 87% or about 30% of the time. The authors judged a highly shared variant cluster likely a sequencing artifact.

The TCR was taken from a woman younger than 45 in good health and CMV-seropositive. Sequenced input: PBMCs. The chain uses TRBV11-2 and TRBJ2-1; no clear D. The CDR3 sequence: CASSLVDYNEQFF. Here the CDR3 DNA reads TGTGCCAGCAGCTTAGTAGATTACAATGAGCAGTTCTTC.